These 26 T cell receptor beta chains came from one sample sequenced in a study of blood T cell repertoires in COVID-19. Repertoires were generated with immunoSEQ multiplex PCR, while TCRdb's copy carries only in-frame clones and drops some. This sample yields about 63,000 clones, of which around 79% are seen a single time; over 25% belongs to the top ten. Sequenced material: peripheral blood. These receptor sequences come from a human donor in a cohort sampled during active COVID-19.

The chain carries TRBV5-1 and TRBJ2-4; TRBD1 agrees at 8 bases. CDR3 length: 17 residues. Trimming took 7 bases from V and 0 from J; bases not matched to a gene: 12. Germline V gene lookup returns CDR1 SGHRS and CDR2 YFSETQ. In DNA form, the CDR3 reads TGCGCCAGCCTCCCGGGACAGGTACGCTTAGCCAAAAACATTCAGTACTTC. Amino acid sequence: CASLPGQVRLAKNIQYF.

The V call is TRBV18, the J call TRBJ2-7; 13 bases map to TRBD2. The length of the CDR3 is 17 residues. Trimming cost V 1 base and J 10 bases; bases outside gene matches: 13. Germline CDR1 and CDR2: KGHSH and LQKENI. This CDR3 is CASSPRSTGTSGIGQYF. The CDR3 nucleotides are TGTGCCAGCTCACCACGGAGCACCGGGACTAGCGGGATCGGTCAGTACTTC. Full variable domain (missing parts from reference TRBV18 and TRBJ2-7): NAGVMQNPRHLVRRRGQEARLRCSPMKGHSHVYWYRQLPEEGLKFMVYLQKENIIDESGMPKERFSAEFPKEGPSILRIQQVVRGDSAAYFCASSPRSTGTSGIGQYFGPGTRLTVT.

The V and J genes are TRBV19 and TRBJ2-1; a possible D gene is TRBD2 (6 bases). The V gene's germline CDR1 is LNHDA and CDR2 SQIVND (reference sequence). The CDR3 length is 19 residues. The V end was cut by 5 bases, the J end by 2 bases, with 25 bases between. CDR3: CASSSKGGGSVGTYNEQFF. The CDR3 DNA sequence: TGTGCCAGTAGTTCTAAGGGAGGTGGTTCGGTCGGCACCTACAATGAGCAGTTCTTC.

The V gene is TRBV29-1, the J gene TRBJ2-5; a weak D match, TRBD1 (6 bases). The CDR3 totals 13 residues. Germline CDR1 reads SQVTM; CDR2 reads ANQGSEA. Trimming shortened V by 0 bases and J by 4 bases, and 9 bases separated the two germline ends. The CDR3 DNA follows: TGCAGCGTTGAAGAGACAGGTGGAGAGACCCAGTACTTC. It codes for CSVEETGGETQYF.

CDR3 sequence (DNA): TGTGCCAGTAGTATAGTGGGGGCCAAGAGCACAGATACGCAGTATTTT. Its protein is CASSIVGAKSTDTQYF. The chain couples TRBV19 to TRBJ2-3; possible D gene TRBD1, 6 bases. The V gene lost 1 base and the J gene lost 0 bases, with 11 bases spanning the gap. The CDR3 spans 16 residues. The germline V gene has CDR1 LNHDA and CDR2 SQIVND (reference sequence). The entire variable domain, with the rest obtained from reference TRBV19 and TRBJ2-3, is as follows: DGGITQSPKYLFRKEGQNVTLSCEQNLNHDAMYWYRQDPGQGLRLIYYSQIVNDFQKGDIAEGYSVSREKKESFPLTVTSAQKNPTAFYLCASSIVGAKSTDTQYFGPGTRLTVL.

The chain joins TRBV11-3 to TRBJ2-7; 7 bases agree with TRBD1. The J segment lost 2 bases and the V segment lost 5 bases, leaving 9 bases of the junction unmatched. Germline CDR1 and CDR2: SGHNT and YENEEA. The CDR3 runs 15 residues. The CDR3, as DNA: TGTGCCAGCAGCCCCGTAGAGGGGGCCACCTACGAGCAGTACTTC. Translating gives CASSPVEGATYEQYF.

The V and J genes are TRBV10-3 and TRBJ1-1, with 7 positions matching TRBD1. V was clipped by 6 bases and J by 0 bases; unmatched bases: 4. CDR1 and CDR2 from the germline V gene are ENHRY and SYGVKD. The CDR3 length is 14 residues. The CDR3 spells CAISRDSLNTEAFF. The CDR3 DNA sequence: TGTGCCATCAGCCGGGACAGCTTGAACACTGAAGCTTTCTTT.

The J gene is TRBJ1-5, the V gene TRBV24-1, with 8 bases aligning to TRBD1. The CDR3 sequence is 15 residues long. J lost 6 bases, V lost 4 bases, and 7 bases had no gene match. Germline CDR1 and CDR2: KGHDR and SFDVKD. DNA for the CDR3: TGTGCCACCAGTGACGCCGGGACAGGTATTCAGCCCCAGCATTTT. The encoded protein is CATSDAGTGIQPQHF.

J is TRBJ1-6 and V is TRBV2; a weak D match, TRBD1 (5 bases). Germline assignment: CDR1 SNHLY and CDR2 FYNNEI. The V and J ends lost 6 bases and 0 bases respectively, with 12 bases between them. The CDR3 runs 16 residues. The CDR3 DNA reads TGTGCCAGCAGACAACAGGCGAGCTCCTATAATTCACCCCTCCACTTT. Its protein is CASRQQASSYNSPLHF. Together with reference TRBV2 and TRBJ1-6, the CDR3 gives the full variable domain: EPEVTQTPSHQVTQMGQEVILRCVPISNHLYFYWYRQILGQKVEFLVSFYNNEISEKSEIFDDQFSVERPDGSNFTLKIRSTKLEDSAMYFCASRQQASSYNSPLHFGNGTRLTVT.

The CDR3 DNA is TGTGCCAGCAGCTTCGCTACTAGTTCCTACAATGAGCAGTTCTTC. This codes for CASSFATSSYNEQFF. V usage is TRBV7-9 and J usage is TRBJ2-1, with D possibly being TRBD2 (5 bases). The V end was cut by 3 bases, the J end by 1 base, with 10 bases between. The CDR3 sequence is 15 residues long. Per germline, CDR1 SEHNR and CDR2 FQNEAQ (reference sequence).

The V and J genes are TRBV27 and TRBJ2-5, with TRBD2 as a possible D gene (5 bases). The CDR3 contains 12 residues. V lost 5 bases and J 5 bases, leaving 9 bases between the germline ends. Germline-derived CDR1 and CDR2 are MNHEY and SMNVEV (reference sequence). This CDR3 reads CASSSGGETQYF. Here the CDR3 DNA reads TGTGCCAGCAGTAGTGGCGGGGAGACCCAGTACTTC.

This clone has just one count. The chain carries TRBV6-4 and TRBJ2-3, with D tentatively TRBD2 (6 bases). The CDR3 loop spans 13 amino acids. Germline CDR1 is MRHNA and CDR2 is SNTAGT. Trimming stripped 10 bases from V and 6 bases from J, with 17 bases between. CDR3 nucleotides: TGTGCCACCTCGATCGGGAGAGGGGATACGCAGTATTTT. Protein sequence: CATSIGRGDTQYF.

The chain combines TRBV6-2 or TRBV6-3 with TRBJ2-5, with D unresolved. V shed 5 bases and J shed 5 bases, with 6 bases lying between them. The CDR3 runs to 11 residues. CDR1 and CDR2 from the germline V gene are MNHEY and SVGEGT. The CDR3: CASSLGETQYF. The CDR3 nucleotides are TGTGCCAGCAGTCTCGGGGAGACCCAGTACTTC.

The chain recombines TRBV6-5 with TRBJ2-7; maybe TRBD1 (6 bases). The CDR3 covers 13 residues. Germline V gene sequence: CDR1 MNHEY, CDR2 SVGAGI. The ends were cut back, 11 bases at V and 5 bases at J, with 19 bases in the middle. CDR3 sequence reads: CAVGGRELHEQYF. The CDR3 DNA reads TGTGCCGTAGGGGGTAGGGAACTCCACGAGCAGTACTTC.

The V call is TRBV9, the J call TRBJ2-2; unclear D gene. V was pared by 0 bases and J by 4 bases, with 7 bases between. The CDR3 covers 14 residues. Germline CDR1 reads SGDLS; CDR2 reads YYNGEE. The CDR3 loop reads CASSVGVATGELFF. CDR3 nucleotides: TGTGCCAGCAGCGTAGGCGTTGCCACCGGGGAGCTGTTTTTT. Variable domain in full (rest from reference TRBV9 and TRBJ2-2): DSGVTQTPKHLITATGQRVTLRCSPRSGDLSVYWYQQSLDQGLQFLIQYYNGEERAKGNILERFSAQQFPDLHSELNLSSLELGDSALYFCASSVGVATGELFFGEGSRLTVL.

This rearrangement joins TRBV18 to TRBJ1-2; D remains unclear. Germline CDR1 reads KGHSH; CDR2 reads LQKENI. V lost 3 bases, J lost 3 bases, and 8 bases lay in between. This CDR3 region has 13 residues. In nucleotides, the CDR3 is TGTGCCAGCTCACCCCAGGATTACTATGGCTACACCTTC. As protein: CASSPQDYYGYTF.

The J gene is TRBJ1-4, the V gene TRBV5-5; 8 bases line up with TRBD1. J gave up 5 bases and V 6 bases, and 9 bases lay outside the gene matches. Looked up from germline, CDR1 is SGHKS and CDR2 is YYEKEE (reference sequence). The CDR3 has 15 residues. DNA of the CDR3: TGTGCCAGCAAACCCAGGACAGGGCAAAATGAAAAACTGTTTTTT. Protein product: CASKPRTGQNEKLFF.

This sequence joins TRBV29-1 and TRBJ1-1; TRBD1 aligns across 8 bases. The CDR3 is 17 residues long. Trimming removed 3 bases from V and 0 bases from J; junction bases left unmatched: 12. Germline lookup yields CDR1 SQVTM and CDR2 ANQGSEA. This chain's CDR3 is CSVEWFGRGRVNTEAFF. In nucleotides, the CDR3 is TGCAGCGTTGAGTGGTTCGGCAGGGGGCGGGTGAACACTGAAGCTTTCTTT.

This rearrangement joins TRBV7-8 to TRBJ2-1, with 10 bases lining up with TRBD2. The ends lost 3 bases at V and 7 bases at J; junction bases unmatched: 9. The germline V gene has CDR1 SGHVS and CDR2 FQNEAQ. This CDR3 has 16 residues. DNA of the CDR3: TGTGCCAGCAGCTTTCAGCGGGAGGGGATCGGGAATGAGCAGTTCTTC. It codes for CASSFQREGIGNEQFF. Together with reference TRBV7-8 and TRBJ2-1, the CDR3 gives the full variable domain: GAGVSQSPRYKVAKRGQDVALRCDPISGHVSLFWYQQALGQGPEFLTYFQNEAQLDKSGLPSDRFFAERPEGSVSTLKIQRTQQEDSAVYLCASSFQREGIGNEQFFGPGTRLTVL.

Worth noting for this clone: The sample has other DNA sequences that encode this CDR3 too. V is TRBV20-1 and J is TRBJ2-1, with D uncertain. This CDR3 is 11 amino acids long. Trimming pared 6 bases from V and 4 bases from J, leaving 7 bases between. Germline CDR1 and CDR2: DFQATT and SNEGSKA (reference sequence). The CDR3 coding sequence is TGCAGTGCCCCTAGGTACAATGAGCAGTTCTTC. This codes for CSAPRYNEQFF.

This chain uses TRBV7-2 with TRBJ2-5; a possible D gene is TRBD1 (6 bases). Between the trimmed V and J ends, which lost 5 bases and 5 bases, there was a span of 18 bases. The CDR3 spans 15 residues. Germline CDR1 SGHTA, CDR2 FQGNSA. CDR3 in amino acids: CASSPLKGGGETQYF. DNA for the CDR3: TGTGCCAGCAGCCCACTAAAAGGGGGTGGGGAGACCCAGTACTTC.

This chain joins TRBV30 and TRBJ2-3; the D is unclear. Trimming removed 0 bases from V and 2 bases from J, with 21 bases in between. The CDR3 is made up of 18 amino acids. The germline V gene encodes CDR1 GTSNPN and CDR2 SVGIG (reference sequence). CDR3 region: CAWSVLYSDLIFTDTQYF. The CDR3, as DNA: TGTGCCTGGAGTGTACTCTACTCCGACTTGATTTTCACAGATACGCAGTATTTT.

This chain links TRBV2 with TRBJ2-7, with 14 bases fitting TRBD2. Germline V lookup: CDR1 SNHLY, CDR2 FYNNEI. CDR3 length equals 15 residues. V trimming: 8 bases; J trimming: 5 bases; junction bases outside the gene matches: 8. The CDR3 nucleotides are TGTGCCAGCCGCGGACAGGGACTAGCGGGAGACGAGCAGTACTTC. Translation: CASRGQGLAGDEQYF.

This clone has a handful of counts. The chain combines TRBV7-9 with TRBJ2-3; D might be TRBD1 (5 bases). Trimming stripped 1 base from V and 1 base from J, with 9 bases between. The CDR3 has 15 amino acids. Germline CDR1 is SEHNR and CDR2 is FQNEAQ (reference sequence). The CDR3 DNA follows: TGTGCCAGCAGCTTAGAGGAAGGGGGCACAGATACGCAGTATTTT. Translated, it gives CASSLEEGGTDTQYF.

The CDR3 loop reads CASSDRAGNQPQHF. DNA for the CDR3: TGCGCCAGCAGTGACAGGGCGGGCAATCAGCCCCAGCATTTT. V is TRBV5-1 and J is TRBJ1-5; 7 nucleotides line up with TRBD1. CDR1 SGHRS and CDR2 YFSETQ come from the germline V gene. There are 14 residues in the CDR3. V lost 5 bases and J lost 2; bases outside the gene matches: 4.

The chain carries TRBV7-3 and TRBJ2-1; 11 bases match TRBD2. In germline, CDR1 is SGHTA, CDR2 FQGTGA. V dropped 8 bases and J dropped 0; count of bases not matched to a gene: 6. The CDR3 contains 16 residues. The CDR3 DNA is TGTGCCAGCGCTACCGGGACTAGCGGCTCCTACAATGAGCAGTTCTTC. Protein sequence: CASATGTSGSYNEQFF.